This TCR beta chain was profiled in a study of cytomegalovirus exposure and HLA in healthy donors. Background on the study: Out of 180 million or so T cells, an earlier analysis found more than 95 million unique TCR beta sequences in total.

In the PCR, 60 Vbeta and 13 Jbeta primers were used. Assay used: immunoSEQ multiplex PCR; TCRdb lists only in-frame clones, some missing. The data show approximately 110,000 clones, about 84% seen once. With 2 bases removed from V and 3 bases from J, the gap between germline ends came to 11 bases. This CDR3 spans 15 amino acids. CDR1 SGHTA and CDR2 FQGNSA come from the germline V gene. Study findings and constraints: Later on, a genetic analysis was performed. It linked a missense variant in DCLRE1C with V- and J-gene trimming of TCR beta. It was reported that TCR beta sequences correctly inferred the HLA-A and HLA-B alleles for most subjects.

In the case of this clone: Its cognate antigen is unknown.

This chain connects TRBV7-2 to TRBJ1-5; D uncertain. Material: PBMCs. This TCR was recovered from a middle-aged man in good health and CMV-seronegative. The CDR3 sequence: CASSLLTLNNQPQHF. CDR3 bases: TGTGCCAGCAGCTTATTAACCCTAAACAATCAGCCCCAGCATTTT.